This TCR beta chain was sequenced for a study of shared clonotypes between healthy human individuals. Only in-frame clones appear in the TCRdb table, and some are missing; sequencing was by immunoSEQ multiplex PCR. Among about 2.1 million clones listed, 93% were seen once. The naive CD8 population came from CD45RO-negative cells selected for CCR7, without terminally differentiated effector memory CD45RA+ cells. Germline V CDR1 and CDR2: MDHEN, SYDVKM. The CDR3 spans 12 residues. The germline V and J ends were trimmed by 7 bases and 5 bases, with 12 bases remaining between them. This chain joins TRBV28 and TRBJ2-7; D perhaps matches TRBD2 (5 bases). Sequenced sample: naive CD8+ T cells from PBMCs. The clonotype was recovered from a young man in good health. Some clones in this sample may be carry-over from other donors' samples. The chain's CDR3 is CASTNGRDEQYF. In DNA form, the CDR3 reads TGTGCCAGCACGAACGGGCGGGACGAGCAGTACTTC.